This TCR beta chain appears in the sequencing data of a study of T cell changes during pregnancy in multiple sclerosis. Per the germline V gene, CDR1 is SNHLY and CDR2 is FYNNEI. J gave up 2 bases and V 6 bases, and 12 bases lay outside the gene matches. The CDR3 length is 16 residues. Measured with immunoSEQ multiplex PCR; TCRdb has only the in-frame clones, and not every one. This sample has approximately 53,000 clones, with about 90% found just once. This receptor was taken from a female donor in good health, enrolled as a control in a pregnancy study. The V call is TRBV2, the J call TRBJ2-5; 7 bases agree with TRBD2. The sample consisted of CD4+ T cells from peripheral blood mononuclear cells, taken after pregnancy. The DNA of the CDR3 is TGTGCCAGCAGCGTTAGACCGGGACTACCACAAGAGACCCAGTACTTC. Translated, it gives CASSVRPGLPQETQYF.